The 27 T cell receptor beta chains below all came from one sample that was sequenced in a study of T cells of healthy individuals. TCRdb reprocessed the 5' RACE reads via MiXCR and lists one record per CDR3 protein. The data show fewer than 70,000 distinct CDR3 sequences, about 15% seen once. The receptors were sampled from a human donor in good health.

This clonotype has ten or more counts. This rearrangement joins TRBV18 to TRBJ1-5, with TRBD1 identical over 8 bases. The CDR3 is 14 residues long. V shed 6 bases and J 4 bases; nucleotides not matched to a gene: 5. In germline, CDR1 is KGHSH, CDR2 LQKENI. The CDR3 reads CASSTGGSNQPQHF. As DNA, the CDR3 is TGTGCCAGCTCCACAGGGGGAAGTAATCAGCCCCAGCATTTT.

This clonotype was detected ten times or more. CDR3 residues: CASSQVSAYNEQFF. The CDR3 DNA is TGCGCCAGCAGCCAAGTATCCGCCTACAATGAGCAGTTCTTC. The chain couples TRBV4-1 to TRBJ2-1; D not resolved. CDR1 is MGHRA, CDR2 YSYEKL, per germline. The CDR3 is 14 amino acids. V was clipped by 1 base and J by 2 bases, with 6 bases between them.

This clonotype occurred a few times. The rearrangement uses TRBV9 and TRBJ2-1, with 8 bases identical to TRBD2. The ends lost 0 bases at V and 7 bases at J; junction bases unmatched: 3. CDR1 is SGDLS, CDR2 YYNGEE, per germline. The CDR3 is made up of 14 amino acids. CDR3 residues: CASSVGLASNEQFF. Here the CDR3 DNA reads TGTGCCAGCAGCGTAGGACTAGCGTCTAATGAGCAGTTCTTC.

This clonotype was observed many times. The chain couples TRBV6-5 to TRBJ2-3, with 9 bases fitting TRBD2. V dropped 6 bases and J dropped 3; count of bases not matched to a gene: 10. Per germline, CDR1 MNHEY and CDR2 SVGAGI. CDR3 length: 16 residues. The CDR3 nucleotides read TGTGCCAGCAGCCACGGTCTAGCGGGACTGACAGATACGCAGTATTTT. Protein product: CASSHGLAGLTDTQYF.

This clonotype appeared a few times. This chain links TRBV7-2 with TRBJ1-3; 9 bases are a match to TRBD1. V lost 5 bases, J lost 4 bases, and 6 bases stayed unmatched. Germline assignment: CDR1 SGHTA and CDR2 FQGNSA. The length of the CDR3 is 15 residues. CDR3 loop: CASSLHRGQGNTIYF. In DNA, the CDR3 is TGTGCCAGCAGCCTCCACAGGGGGCAAGGAAACACCATATATTTT.

This clonotype was found a few times. The chain combines TRBV14 with TRBJ2-1, with D tentatively TRBD1 or TRBD2 (6 bases each). The CDR3 extends over 18 amino acids. Trimming took off 0 bases at V and 0 bases at J, with 15 bases between the two ends. The germline gives CDR1 SGHDN, CDR2 FVKESK. CDR3 bases: TGTGCCAGCAGCCAAGATGCTGTGGGGGGCCGCTCCTACAATGAGCAGTTCTTC. The encoded protein is CASSQDAVGGRSYNEQFF.

The gene calls are TRBV9 and TRBJ2-3, with TRBD1 matching over 10 bases. The CDR3 has 17 amino acids. Germline values: CDR1 SGDLS, CDR2 YYNGEE. J gave up 5 bases and V 3 bases, and 12 bases lay outside the gene matches. The CDR3: CASSAHPRDRGEDTQYF. DNA for the CDR3: TGTGCCAGCAGCGCCCACCCCCGGGACAGGGGAGAAGATACGCAGTATTTT.

In this sample, this clonotype turned up a few times. The chain carries TRBV7-8 and TRBJ2-3, with TRBD2 matching 8 bases. CDR1 and CDR2 (germline): SGHVS, FQNEAQ. The CDR3 has 17 amino acids. V trimming: 5 bases; J trimming: 0 bases; junction bases outside the gene matches: 10. CDR3 residues: CASSLVVAGGSTDTQYF. The CDR3 DNA reads TGTGCCAGCAGCCTCGTAGTGGCGGGGGGCAGCACAGATACGCAGTATTTT. The whole variable domain, remainder taken from reference TRBV7-8 and TRBJ2-3, is GAGVSQSPRYKVAKRGQDVALRCDPISGHVSLFWYQQALGQGPEFLTYFQNEAQLDKSGLPSDRFFAERPEGSVSTLKIQRTQQEDSAVYLCASSLVVAGGSTDTQYFGPGTRLTVL.

This clonotype was found many times. This chain connects TRBV7-9 to TRBJ2-5; possible D gene TRBD2, 6 bases. CDR3 length: 12 amino acids. V lost 10 bases and J lost 1, with 10 bases in between. Per germline, CDR1 SEHNR and CDR2 FQNEAQ (reference sequence). As DNA, the CDR3 is TGTGCCACTGGGGACTTCCAAGAGACCCAGTACTTC. As protein: CATGDFQETQYF.

This chain joins TRBV7-3 and TRBJ2-5, with D perhaps matching TRBD2 (6 bases). CDR1 and CDR2 from the germline V gene are SGHTA and FQGTGA. There are 15 residues in the CDR3. Trimming took off 5 bases at V and 1 base at J, with 14 bases between the two ends. CDR3 protein: CASSPWGRTQETQYF. CDR3 DNA: TGTGCCAGCAGCCCCTGGGGGAGGACCCAAGAGACCCAGTACTTC. Full variable domain (remainder filled in from reference TRBV7-3 and TRBJ2-5): GAGVSQTPSNKVTEKGKYVELRCDPISGHTALYWYRQSLGQGPEFLIYFQGTGAADDSGLPNDRFFAVRPEGSVSTLKIQRTERGDSAVYLCASSPWGRTQETQYFGPGTRLLVL.

The genes are TRBV20-1 and TRBJ2-3; TRBD2 agrees at 10 bases. Trimming at V came to 5 bases and at J to 7 bases, leaving 9 bases not matched to a gene. Germline assignment: CDR1 DFQATT and CDR2 SNEGSKA (reference sequence). This CDR3 contains 14 residues. The CDR3: CSAPWLAGANTQYF. Here the CDR3 DNA reads TGCAGTGCTCCCTGGCTAGCGGGAGCAAATACGCAGTATTTT.

The J gene is TRBJ2-3, the V gene TRBV5-1, with D uncertain. Germline V gene lookup returns CDR1 SGHRS and CDR2 YFSETQ. This CDR3 has 15 residues. Trimming left V 0 bases short and J 0 bases short, with 8 bases between. CDR3: CASSLGSVSTDTQYF. The CDR3 coding sequence is TGCGCCAGCAGCTTGGGTTCAGTTAGCACAGATACGCAGTATTTT.

This clonotype came up a few times. The chain is built from TRBV7-8 and TRBJ1-2, with a possible D match to TRBD1 (6 bases). The CDR3 covers 15 residues. V lost 5 bases, J lost 4 bases, and 17 bases lay in between. Germline loops: CDR1 SGHVS, CDR2 FQNEAQ. The CDR3, as DNA: TGTGCCAGCAGCCTCTACCTACAGGGTAGCTATGGCTACACCTTC. Its protein is CASSLYLQGSYGYTF.

This clonotype showed up many times. This chain connects TRBV5-6 to TRBJ2-7, with D possibly matching TRBD1 (6 bases). V shed 4 bases and J shed 6 bases, with 11 bases lying between them. Germline CDR1 reads SGHDT; CDR2 reads YYEEEE. This CDR3 contains 12 residues. CDR3 in DNA: TGTGCCAGCAGCGAAAACAGGGCCGAGCAGTACTTC. Residues: CASSENRAEQYF.

CDR3 in amino acids: CASSLLGTLDYEQYF. In DNA form, the CDR3 reads TGTGCCAGCAGTTTATTAGGGACGTTAGACTACGAGCAGTACTTC. This sequence joins TRBV12-3 or TRBV12-4 and TRBJ2-7; D possibly uses TRBD1 or TRBD2 (5 bases each). Trimming took off 2 bases at V and 3 bases at J, with 14 bases between the two ends. This CDR3 is 15 amino acids long.

There are many counts of this clonotype. The J gene is TRBJ2-7, the V gene TRBV28; D gene uncertain. The V gene lost 3 bases and the J gene lost 1 base, with 10 bases spanning the gap. Germline V CDR1 and CDR2: MDHEN, SYDVKM. The CDR3 is made up of 14 amino acids. CDR3 DNA: TGTGCCAGCAGTTTCCGGGCCGGTTCCTACGAGCAGTACTTC. Its translation is CASSFRAGSYEQYF.

This clonotype occurred many times. This chain connects TRBV11-2 to TRBJ2-7, with D possibly TRBD2 on 6 matching bases. V gave up 5 bases and J gave up 2 bases, with 16 bases separating them. This CDR3 contains 15 residues. Germline loops: CDR1 SGHAT, CDR2 FQNNGV. The CDR3 here is CASSHGGMRTYEQYF. The CDR3 DNA sequence: TGTGCCAGCAGCCACGGGGGTATGAGGACCTACGAGCAGTACTTC.

The genes are TRBV20-1 and TRBJ2-5; D is perhaps TRBD2 (5 bases). The CDR3 totals 13 residues. Germline V gene lookup returns CDR1 DFQATT and CDR2 SNEGSKA (reference sequence). Trimming cost V 6 bases and J 2 bases, with 13 bases left between them. CDR3 residues: CSARKDFQETQYF. CDR3 in DNA: TGCAGTGCAAGAAAGGACTTTCAAGAGACCCAGTACTTC.

This clonotype was observed a handful of times. The chain links TRBV7-2 to TRBJ2-1; 9 bases line up with TRBD1. This CDR3 is built from 15 residues. J gave up 9 bases and V 3 bases, and 9 bases lay outside the gene matches. Germline CDR1 SGHTA, CDR2 FQGNSA. The CDR3 nucleotides read TGTGCCAGCAGCTTCTCCTTGGGACAGGGAGGTGAGCAGTTCTTC. Translated: CASSFSLGQGGEQFF.

There are many counts of this clonotype. The chain recombines TRBV12-3 or TRBV12-4 with TRBJ2-7, with D perhaps TRBD1 or TRBD2 (5 bases each). The CDR3 consists of 14 residues. Trimming removed 5 bases from V and 2 bases from J, with 13 bases in between. CDR3 in amino acids: CASSPRGNTYEQYF. The CDR3 region has the DNA TGTGCCAGCAGTCCCCGGGGCAATACCTACGAGCAGTACTTC.

This clonotype was observed a few times. The V and J genes are TRBV2 and TRBJ1-6; 10 bases agree with TRBD1. CDR1 is SNHLY and CDR2 is FYNNEI in the germline V gene. The CDR3 is made up of 15 amino acids. V shed 3 bases and J 7 bases; nucleotides not matched to a gene: 3. The CDR3 DNA is TGTGCCAGCAGTGAGGGACAGGGGATCAATTCACCCCTCCACTTT. Translation gives CASSEGQGINSPLHF. Full variable domain (rest looked up from reference TRBV2 and TRBJ1-6): EPEVTQTPSHQVTQMGQEVILRCVPISNHLYFYWYRQILGQKVEFLVSFYNNEISEKSEIFDDQFSVERPDGSNFTLKIRSTKLEDSAMYFCASSEGQGINSPLHFGNGTRLTVT.

The sample holds many counts of this clonotype. The chain couples TRBV7-8 to TRBJ2-2; D ambiguous. This CDR3 is 17 amino acids long. CDR1 is SGHVS and CDR2 is FQNEAQ in the germline V gene. V dropped 2 bases and J dropped 0 bases, with 13 bases sitting between them. CDR3: CASSLIVAAANTGELFF. In nucleotides, the CDR3 is TGTGCCAGCAGCTTAATCGTCGCAGCTGCGAACACCGGGGAGCTGTTTTTT.

This clonotype appeared a few times. The chain has TRBV20-1 and TRBJ2-7; TRBD1 agrees at 8 bases. In germline, CDR1 is DFQATT, CDR2 SNEGSKA (reference sequence). This CDR3 spans 15 amino acids. V trimming: 4 bases; J trimming: 4 bases; junction bases outside the gene matches: 12. The CDR3 nucleotides are TGCAGTGCTAAAGGGAGCCCGGGACAGGCTTACGAGCAGTACTTC. Its protein product is CSAKGSPGQAYEQYF.

The chain carries TRBV20-1 and TRBJ2-2; 8 bases are a match to TRBD1. The CDR3 totals 15 residues. V gave up 0 bases and J gave up 2 bases; unmatched junction bases: 2. Looked up from germline, CDR1 is DFQATT and CDR2 is SNEGSKA (reference sequence). CDR3 region: CSARDPGGNTGELFF. The CDR3 DNA is TGCAGTGCTAGAGATCCAGGGGGCAACACCGGGGAGCTGTTTTTT.

This clonotype was detected many times. The V call is TRBV14, the J call TRBJ1-5; TRBD1 agrees at 8 bases. CDR3 size: 18 residues. Trimming at V came to 3 bases and at J to 1 base, leaving 11 bases not matched to a gene. Germline loops: CDR1 SGHDN, CDR2 FVKESK. DNA for the CDR3: TGTGCCAGCAGCCACGGACAGGGAATCATGTACAGCAATCAGCCCCAGCATTTT. The encoded protein is CASSHGQGIMYSNQPQHF.

The chain is built from TRBV29-1 and TRBJ1-2, with D possibly being TRBD1 (5 bases). This CDR3 spans 12 amino acids. The germline V gene has CDR1 SQVTM and CDR2 ANQGSEA. With 7 bases removed from V and 4 bases from J, the gap between germline ends came to 13 bases. This chain's CDR3 is CSAAGRVYGYTF. The CDR3 bases are TGCAGCGCCGCCGGCAGGGTCTATGGCTACACCTTC.

Many counts were recorded for this clonotype. J is TRBJ2-5 and V is TRBV4-3; the D is unclear. V lost 0 bases and J 5 bases, leaving 16 bases between the germline ends. This CDR3 spans 16 amino acids. Germline-derived CDR1 and CDR2 are LGHNA and YSLEER. CDR3 amino acids: CASSQETREGSETQYF. CDR3 sequence (DNA): TGCGCCAGCAGCCAAGAGACAAGGGAAGGTTCGGAGACCCAGTACTTC.